The entry that follows covers one TCR beta chain sequence. Primary, local recurrence and metastasis osteosarcoma tumors were taken after treatment from poor-prognosis patients. The data were obtained in a study of the immune and genomic landscape of osteosarcoma. The germline V gene has CDR1 MNHEY and CDR2 SVGAGI. CDR3 length equals 13 residues. V dropped 5 bases and J dropped 6 bases, with 11 bases sitting between them. Profiling relied on immunoSEQ multiplex PCR, and the TCRdb table lists in-frame clones only, not all of them. The data contain around 2,700 clones, more than 65% of them seen just once; the ten biggest clones take up more than 15%.

This rearrangement joins TRBV6-5 to TRBJ2-1; unclear D gene. Input material: tumor tissue from a local recurrence in the femur. This sequence originates from a man between 18 and 29 years old with osteosarcoma. For the CDR3, the DNA is TGTGCCAGCAGTCCCGGCCTCGCCAATGAGCAGTTCTTC. Its protein is CASSPGLANEQFF.